This T cell receptor (beta chain) was found in a study of T cell responses to AZD1222 COVID-19 vaccine. Findings of the study overall: Repertoire samples came only from after the peak T cell response. It should be noted that donors were predominantly white British and more often female, and clonal diversity was possibly underestimated. Vaccine-associated CD4 TCRs spanned spike, dominant at 160-218 and 743-854. The breadth and depth of Spike-specific TCRs increased once two AZD1222 doses had been given.

Germline CDR1 SGHNT, CDR2 YYREEE (reference sequence). This CDR3 has 13 amino acids. V gave up 3 bases and J gave up 7 bases, with 11 bases separating them. With regard to this clone: The antigen is not known.

TCRdb's table, derived via immunoSEQ multiplex PCR, lists solely in-frame clones and lacks some. This sample yields about 120,000 clones, of which around 88% are seen a single time; 6.5% belongs to the top ten. This material consisted of peripheral blood, taken 28 days after the second AZD1222 dose. This TCR derives from an adult who received the AZD1222 COVID-19 vaccine. The genes are TRBV5-4 and TRBJ1-3; possibly TRBD1 for D (5 bases). The CDR3 coding sequence is TGTGCCAGCAGCTACCAGGCAGGGAACACCATATATTTT. Protein: CASSYQAGNTIYF. Combining the CDR3 with reference TRBV5-4 and TRBJ1-3 gives the whole variable domain ETGVTQSPTHLIKTRGQQVTLRCSSQSGHNTVSWYQQALGQGPQFIFQYYREEENGRGNFPPRFSGLQFPNYSSELNVNALELDDSALYLCASSYQAGNTIYFGEGSWLTVV.